The next 2 T cell receptor beta chains were all read from a single sample in a study of CXCR3-negative and CXCR3-positive naive CD8 T cells. UMI-labeled TRB cDNA libraries were prepared by 5' RACE. Using the 5' RACE reads, TCRdb records one entry per CDR3 protein without DNA. The table gives roughly 110,000 distinct CDR3 sequences; the top ten clones make up about 0.34% of it. General study findings and limits: More hydrophobic TRB CDR3s occurred in CXCR3-positive than in CXCR3-negative naive cells.

These receptors' antigens are unknown. The sample taken for sequencing was naive CXCR3+ CD8+ T cells from blood. The sample's subset: CD45RO-CCR7+CD27+CD95- naive CD8+ T cells expressing CXCR3 (TNR3+). The origin of the receptors is a human donor in good health. Some clones in this sample may be carry-over from other donors' samples.

The chain combines TRBV4-3 with TRBJ2-5; TCRdb's D call of TRBD1 is untestable without DNA. The CDR3 consists of 15 residues. The V gene's germline CDR1 is LGHNA and CDR2 YSLEER. CDR3 in amino acids: CASSQDYPGVETQYF.

The chain links TRBV27 to TRBJ2-1; TCRdb designates TRBD2, a call that cannot be tested without DNA. The CDR3 spans 16 residues. Per germline, CDR1 MNHEY and CDR2 SMNVEV (reference sequence). This CDR3 reads CASSPQTSGRRYEQFF.